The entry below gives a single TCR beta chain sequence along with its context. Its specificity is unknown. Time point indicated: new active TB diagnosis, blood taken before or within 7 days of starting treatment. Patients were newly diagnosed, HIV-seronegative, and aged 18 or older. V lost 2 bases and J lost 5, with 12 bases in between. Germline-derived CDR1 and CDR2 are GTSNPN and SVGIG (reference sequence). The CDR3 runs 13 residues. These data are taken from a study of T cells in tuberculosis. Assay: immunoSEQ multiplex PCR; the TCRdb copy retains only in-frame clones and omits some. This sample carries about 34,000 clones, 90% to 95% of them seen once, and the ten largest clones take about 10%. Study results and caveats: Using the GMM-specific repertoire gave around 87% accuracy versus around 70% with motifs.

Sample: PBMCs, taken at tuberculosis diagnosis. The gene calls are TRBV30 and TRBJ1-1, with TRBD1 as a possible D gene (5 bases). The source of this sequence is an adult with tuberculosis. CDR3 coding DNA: TGTGCCTGGAGTCGTTCACAGGTAACTGAAGCTTTCTTT. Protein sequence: CAWSRSQVTEAFF.